Detailed here is one T cell receptor beta chain. These data come from a study of blood T cells in healthy people across ages. Through a sample-barcoded 5' primer and a J-beta primer mix, a second PCR was run for about 6 to 12 cycles. TCRdb itself ran the 5' RACE reads through MiXCR, one entry per CDR3 protein. The profile covers roughly 830,000 distinct CDR3 sequences, with 62% appearing a single time and roughly 26% taken by the ten largest. CDR1 DFQATT and CDR2 SNEGSKA come from the germline V gene (reference sequence). This CDR3 contains 17 residues. V was trimmed by 2 bases and J by 1 base, leaving 18 bases between them.

The V gene is TRBV20-1, the J gene TRBJ2-1; tentatively, D is TRBD1 (6 bases). The sample consisted of blood. The clonotype comes from a young man in good health. This chain's CDR3 is CSARPETGRPSYNEQFF. The CDR3 DNA sequence: TGCAGTGCTAGACCAGAAACAGGGCGTCCTTCCTACAATGAGCAGTTCTTC.